This TCR beta chain was recorded in a study of CD8+CD57+ T cells in acquired aplastic anemia. Across the whole study: Sorted CD4+ plus CD8+ cells gave DNA averaging roughly 3.2 ug.

The use of genomic DNA as template underpinned the TCR beta VDJ and CDR3 profiling. MiXCR, run by TCRdb on the reads, gives a single entry per CDR3 protein. The data contain fewer than 250,000 distinct CDR3 sequences, 50% to 55% of them seen just once; the ten biggest clones take up about a sixth. CDR1 SGHKS and CDR2 YYEKEE come from the germline V gene (reference sequence). The CDR3 is made up of 16 amino acids. The V end lost 0 bases, the J end lost 5 bases, and 15 bases lay between the germline ends. This clonotype was counted many times. The sequenced material came from sorted CD4+, CD8+, or CD8+CD57+ T cells (not recorded which) from PBMCs. This TCR was recovered from a human donor in good health, serving as a control. V usage is TRBV5-5 and J usage is TRBJ2-1; a possible D gene is TRBD2 (6 bases). CDR3 bases: TGTGCCAGCAGCTTGGCCCCGGGAGAGGACCACAATGAGCAGTTCTTC. Protein: CASSLAPGEDHNEQFF.